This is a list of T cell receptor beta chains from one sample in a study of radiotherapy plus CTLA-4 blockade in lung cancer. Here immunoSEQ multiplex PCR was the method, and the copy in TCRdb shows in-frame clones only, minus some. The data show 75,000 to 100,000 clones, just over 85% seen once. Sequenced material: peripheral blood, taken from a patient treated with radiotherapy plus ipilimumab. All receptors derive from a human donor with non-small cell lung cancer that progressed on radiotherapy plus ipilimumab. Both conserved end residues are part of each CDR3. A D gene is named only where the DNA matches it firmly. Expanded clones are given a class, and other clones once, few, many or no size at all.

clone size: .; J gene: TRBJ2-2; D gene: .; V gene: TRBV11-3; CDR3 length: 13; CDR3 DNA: TGTGCCAGCAGCTTAGAGGGCTCCGGGGAGCTGTTTTTT; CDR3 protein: CASSLEGSGELFF
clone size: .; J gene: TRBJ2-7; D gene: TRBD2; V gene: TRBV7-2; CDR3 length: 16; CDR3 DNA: TGTGCCAGCAGCCGTCGGGGAACTAGCGGAACCTACGAGCAGTACTTC; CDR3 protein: CASSRRGTSGTYEQYF
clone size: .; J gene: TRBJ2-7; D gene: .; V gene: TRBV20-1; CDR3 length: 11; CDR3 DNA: TGCAGTGCTAGAGGGGGCTACGAGCAGTACTTC; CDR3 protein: CSARGGYEQYF
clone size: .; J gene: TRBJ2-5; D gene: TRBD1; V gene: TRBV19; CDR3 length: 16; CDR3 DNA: TGTGCCACCGCTCAACTGGACCGGGACAGTCAAGAGACCCAGTACTTC; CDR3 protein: CATAQLDRDSQETQYF
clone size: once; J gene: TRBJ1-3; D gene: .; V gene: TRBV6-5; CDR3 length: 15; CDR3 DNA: TGTGCCAGCAGCTCCGGACAGACCTCTGGAAACACCATATATTTT; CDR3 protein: CASSSGQTSGNTIYF
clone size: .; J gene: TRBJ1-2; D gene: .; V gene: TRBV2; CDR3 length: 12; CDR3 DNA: TGTGCCAGCACAGGGAGAGACTATGGCTACACCTTC; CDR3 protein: CASTGRDYGYTF
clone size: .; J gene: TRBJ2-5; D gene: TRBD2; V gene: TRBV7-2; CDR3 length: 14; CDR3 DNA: TGTGCCAGCAGCTTTACGGCGGGAGAAAAGACCCAGTACTTC; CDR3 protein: CASSFTAGEKTQYF
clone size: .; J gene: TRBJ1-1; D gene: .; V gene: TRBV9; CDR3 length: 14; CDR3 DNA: TGTGCCAGCAGCGTAGACGACGGGGACACTGAAGCTTTCTTT; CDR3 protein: CASSVDDGDTEAFF
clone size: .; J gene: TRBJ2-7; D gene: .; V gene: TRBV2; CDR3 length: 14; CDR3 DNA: TGTGCCAGCAGTTCCCAGGGGCGGACCTACGAGCAGTACTTC; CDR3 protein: CASSSQGRTYEQYF
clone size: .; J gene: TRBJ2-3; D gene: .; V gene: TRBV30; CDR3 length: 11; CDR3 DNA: TGTGCCTGGTCTCATGGGGGTACGCAGTATTTT; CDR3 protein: CAWSHGGTQYF
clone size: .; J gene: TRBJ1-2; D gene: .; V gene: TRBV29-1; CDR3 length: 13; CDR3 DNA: TGCAGCGTTGAAGATCTAAATAACTATGGCTACACCTTC; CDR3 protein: CSVEDLNNYGYTF
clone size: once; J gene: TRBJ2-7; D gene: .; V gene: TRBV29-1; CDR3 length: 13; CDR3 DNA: TGCAGCGTGGAAGGCGGGCGCCGCTACGAGCAGTACTTC; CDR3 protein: CSVEGGRRYEQYF
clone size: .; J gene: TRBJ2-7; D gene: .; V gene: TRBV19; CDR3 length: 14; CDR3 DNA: TGTGCCAGTAGTTCCCCCGATCCCCCACGCGAGCAGTACTTC; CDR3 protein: CASSSPDPPREQYF
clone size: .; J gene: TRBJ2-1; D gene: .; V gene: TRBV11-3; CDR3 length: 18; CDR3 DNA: TGTGCCAGCAGCTTAGATCAACTTGCCGGCGGGCCCTACAATGAGCAGTTCTTC; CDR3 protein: CASSLDQLAGGPYNEQFF
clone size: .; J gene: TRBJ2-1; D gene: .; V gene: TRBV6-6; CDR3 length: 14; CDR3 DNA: TGTGCCTCCAAAGAGCAAGCAATTGGCTATGAGCAGTTCTTC; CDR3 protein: CASKEQAIGYEQFF
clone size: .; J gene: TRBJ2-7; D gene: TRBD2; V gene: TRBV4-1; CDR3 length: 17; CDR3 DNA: TGCGCCAGCAGCTCTTCTAGCGGGAGGGCCGCTTTCTACGAGCAGTACTTC; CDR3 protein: CASSSSSGRAAFYEQYF
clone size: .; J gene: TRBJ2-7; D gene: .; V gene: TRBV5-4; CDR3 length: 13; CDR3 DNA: TGTGCCAGCAGCCCGGGACACGACTACGAGCAGTACTTC; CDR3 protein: CASSPGHDYEQYF
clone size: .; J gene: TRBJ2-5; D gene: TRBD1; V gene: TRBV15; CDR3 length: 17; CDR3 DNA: TGTGCCACCAGCGAAGTGGGGACAGACCATTACCAAGAGACCCAGTACTTC; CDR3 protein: CATSEVGTDHYQETQYF
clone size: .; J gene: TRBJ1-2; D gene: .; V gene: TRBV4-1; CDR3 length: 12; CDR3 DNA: TGCGCCAGCAGCCAAGGCCGGGGGGGCTACACCTTC; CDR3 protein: CASSQGRGGYTF
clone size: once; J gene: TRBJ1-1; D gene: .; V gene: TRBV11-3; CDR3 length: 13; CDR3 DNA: TGTGCCAGCAGCTTACACTACGGGGGGGAAGCTTTCTTT; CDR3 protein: CASSLHYGGEAFF
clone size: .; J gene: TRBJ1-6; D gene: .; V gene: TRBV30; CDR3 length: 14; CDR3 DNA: TGTGCCTGGAGCGGGGACGGGCAGCATTCACCCCTCCACTTT; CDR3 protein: CAWSGDGQHSPLHF
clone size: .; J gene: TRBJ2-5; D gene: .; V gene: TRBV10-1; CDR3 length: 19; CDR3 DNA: TGCGCCAGCAGTGAGGGCCCGGGGCCTAGCGCCAGAGCTCGAGAGACCCAGTACTTC; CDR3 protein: CASSEGPGPSARARETQYF
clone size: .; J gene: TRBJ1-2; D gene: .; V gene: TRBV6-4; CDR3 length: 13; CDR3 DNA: TGTGCCAGCAGTGACGGGACCTCCTATGGCTACACCTTC; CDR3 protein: CASSDGTSYGYTF
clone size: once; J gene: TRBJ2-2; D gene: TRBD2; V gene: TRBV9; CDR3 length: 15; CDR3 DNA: TGTGCCAGCACCAAGGTATTAGCGGGTCCCGGGGAGCTGTTTTTT; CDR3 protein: CASTKVLAGPGELFF
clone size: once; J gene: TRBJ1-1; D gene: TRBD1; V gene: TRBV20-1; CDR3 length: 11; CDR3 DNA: TGCAGTACCAGGGGGGGGGCTGAAGCTTTCTTT; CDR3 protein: CSTRGGAEAFF
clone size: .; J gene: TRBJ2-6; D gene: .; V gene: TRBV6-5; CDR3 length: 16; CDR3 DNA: TGTGCCAGCAGTTACTCGGAGGGCAGTGGGGCCAACGTCCTGACTTTC; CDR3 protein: CASSYSEGSGANVLTF
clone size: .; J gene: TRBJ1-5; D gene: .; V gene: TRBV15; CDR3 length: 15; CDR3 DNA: TGTGCCATCTCACAAGACAGAAATAGCAATCAGCCCCAGCATTTT; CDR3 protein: CAISQDRNSNQPQHF
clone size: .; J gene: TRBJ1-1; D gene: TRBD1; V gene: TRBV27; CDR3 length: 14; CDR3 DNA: TGTGCCAGCAGGAACAGGGGGGTAAACACTGAAGCTTTCTTT; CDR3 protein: CASRNRGVNTEAFF
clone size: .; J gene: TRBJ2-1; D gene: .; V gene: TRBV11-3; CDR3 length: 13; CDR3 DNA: TGTGCCAGCAGCCAAATTCGGGGAAATGAGCAGTTCTTC; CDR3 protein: CASSQIRGNEQFF
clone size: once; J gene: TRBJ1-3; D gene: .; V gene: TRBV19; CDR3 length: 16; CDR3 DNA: TGTGCCAGTAGACCAACAGGGCCTATCTCTGGAAACACCATATATTTT; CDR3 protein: CASRPTGPISGNTIYF
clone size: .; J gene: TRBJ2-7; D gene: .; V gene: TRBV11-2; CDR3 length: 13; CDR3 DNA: TGTGCCAGCAGGAGCCAGGGAGCGAACGAGCAGTACTTC; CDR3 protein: CASRSQGANEQYF
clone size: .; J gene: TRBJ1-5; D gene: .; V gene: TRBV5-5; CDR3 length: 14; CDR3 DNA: TGTGCCAGCAGCTTGGCCGGTCCTTATCAGCCCCAGCATTTT; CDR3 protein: CASSLAGPYQPQHF
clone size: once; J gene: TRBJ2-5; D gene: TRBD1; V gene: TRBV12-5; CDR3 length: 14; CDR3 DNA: TGTGCTAGTGCCATAACAGGGGCGGGAGAGACCCAGTACTTC; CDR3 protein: CASAITGAGETQYF
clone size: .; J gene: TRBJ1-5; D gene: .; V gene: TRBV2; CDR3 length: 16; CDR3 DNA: TGTGCCAGCAGTGAATTGGATGGGTTTTCCAATCAGCCCCAGCATTTT; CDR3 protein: CASSELDGFSNQPQHF
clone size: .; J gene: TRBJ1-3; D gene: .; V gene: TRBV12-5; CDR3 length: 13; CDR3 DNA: TGTGCTAGTGCTTTGGGTCCCGGAAACACCATATATTTT; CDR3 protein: CASALGPGNTIYF
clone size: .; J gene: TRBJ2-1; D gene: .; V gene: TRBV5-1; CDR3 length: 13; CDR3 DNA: TGCGCCAGCAGCCCCCCCCGGAGCAATGAGCAGTTCTTC; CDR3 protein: CASSPPRSNEQFF
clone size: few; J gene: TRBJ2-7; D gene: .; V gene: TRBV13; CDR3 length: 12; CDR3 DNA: TGTGCCAGCTCGAGCGGCCTCTACGAGCAGTACTTC; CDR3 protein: CASSSGLYEQYF